Listed here are 5 T cell receptor beta chains from one sample, sequenced in a study of regulatory T cells in long-lasting Graves disease listed by TCRdb under 2021. Preparation of the library involved multiplex PCR. Sequencing took place on an Illumina HiSeq 4000. iRepertoire HTBI primers and Arm-PCR amplification of CDR3 regions were used to construct TCR beta libraries. The public reads were reprocessed in TCRdb via fastp at Q25 and MiXCR, keeping in-frame beta chains. Entries that share a CDR3 protein sequence are merged under the most common genes and DNA. The sample records about 340,000 distinct CDR3 sequences, roughly 21% of which are singletons. The top ten clones comprise 25% to 35% of the sample. The time point label for this specimen denotes: persistent/refractory GD, antithyroid drugs over 5 years with positive TRAb. For both TCR sequencing and RNA sequencing, RNA was extracted from PBMCs using TRIzol.

The sequencing used peripheral blood mononuclear cells (PBMCs), collected when the disease was refractory, from a patient treated with antithyroid drugs. The origin of the receptors is a female donor with Graves disease.

This clonotype was picked up many times. The chain couples TRBV7-9 to TRBJ2-7; D unclear. This CDR3 contains 13 residues. V was cut by 5 bases and J by 3 bases, with 11 bases left in between. Germline V CDR1 and CDR2: SEHNR, FQNEAQ (reference sequence). CDR3 in amino acids: CASSAHLSYEQYF. The DNA of the CDR3 is TGTGCCAGCAGCGCACATTTAAGCTACGAGCAGTACTTC.

This clonotype has ten or more counts. The chain employs TRBV2 and TRBJ1-5; D call uncertain. There are 13 residues in the CDR3. Germline lookup yields CDR1 SNHLY and CDR2 FYNNEI. V lost 4 bases and J lost 9, with 13 bases in between. The CDR3 nucleotides read TGTGCCAGCAGTGTGGAAGGAATTTCGCCCCAGCATTTT. Translated: CASSVEGISPQHF.

Regarding this clonotype: This sequence may be a read error, since a much larger clone differs from it by one base. The genes are TRBV30 and TRBJ1-2; D is ambiguous. The V gene's germline CDR1 is GTSNPN and CDR2 SVGIG (reference sequence). The CDR3 is 9 amino acids. CDR3 sequence reads: CLHAHGYTF. The CDR3 coding sequence is TGTCTACACGCGCATGGCTACACCTTC.

Only one count was recorded for this clonotype. The chain couples TRBV7-2 to TRBJ1-5; D not resolved. The CDR3 loop spans 16 amino acids. CDR1 and CDR2 from the germline V gene are SGHTA and FQGNSA. V dropped 3 bases and J dropped 3 bases, with 15 bases sitting between them. For the CDR3, the DNA is TGTGCCAGCAGCTTTGGCTGGACGGGCAACAATCAGCCCCAGCATTTT. Its translation: CASSFGWTGNNQPQHF.

This clonotype was seen a few times. This chain joins TRBV19 and TRBJ1-2, with D tentatively TRBD1 (6 bases). Trimming pared 5 bases from V and 4 bases from J, leaving 20 bases between. CDR1 LNHDA and CDR2 SQIVND come from the germline V gene (reference sequence). The CDR3 loop spans 16 amino acids. The CDR3 spells CASSQPGQPPFYGYTF. DNA for the CDR3: TGTGCCAGTAGTCAACCCGGACAGCCACCTTTCTATGGCTACACCTTC.